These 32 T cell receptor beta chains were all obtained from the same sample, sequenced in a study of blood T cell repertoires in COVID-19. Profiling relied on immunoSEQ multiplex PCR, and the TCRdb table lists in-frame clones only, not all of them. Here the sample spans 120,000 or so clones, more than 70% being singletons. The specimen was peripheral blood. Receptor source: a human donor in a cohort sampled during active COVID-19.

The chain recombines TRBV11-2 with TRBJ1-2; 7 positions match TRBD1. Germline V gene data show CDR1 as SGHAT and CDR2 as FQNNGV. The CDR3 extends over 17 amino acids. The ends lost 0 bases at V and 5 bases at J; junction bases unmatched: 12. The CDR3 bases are TGTGCCAGCAGCTTAGACCCCCCGGACAGGCCGCGGTATGGCTACACCTTC. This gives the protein CASSLDPPDRPRYGYTF.

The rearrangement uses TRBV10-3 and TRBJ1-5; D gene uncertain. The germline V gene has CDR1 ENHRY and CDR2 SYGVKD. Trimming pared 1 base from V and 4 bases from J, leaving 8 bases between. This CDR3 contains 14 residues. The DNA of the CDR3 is TGTGCCATCAGTGAGTTTCGGGTTAATCAGCCCCAGCATTTT. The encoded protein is CAISEFRVNQPQHF.

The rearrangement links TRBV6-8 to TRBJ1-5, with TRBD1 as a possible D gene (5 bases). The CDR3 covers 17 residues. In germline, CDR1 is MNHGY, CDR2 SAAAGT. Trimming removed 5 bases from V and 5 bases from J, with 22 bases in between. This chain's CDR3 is CASSSREVRSEDQPQHF. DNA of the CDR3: TGTGCCAGCAGTAGCAGGGAAGTGAGGTCTGAAGATCAGCCCCAGCATTTT.

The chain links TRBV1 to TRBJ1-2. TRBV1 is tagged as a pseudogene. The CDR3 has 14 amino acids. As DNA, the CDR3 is TGCACCAGGGCCCGGGGGGGGCTTCACTATGGCTACACCTTC. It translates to CTRARGGLHYGYTF.

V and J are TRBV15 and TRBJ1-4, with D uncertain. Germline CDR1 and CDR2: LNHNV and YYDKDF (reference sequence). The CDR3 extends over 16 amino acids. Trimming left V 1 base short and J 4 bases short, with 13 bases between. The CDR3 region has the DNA TGTGCCACCAGCAGAGCCCCCCCGGCGGGTAATGAAAAACTGTTTTTT. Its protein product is CATSRAPPAGNEKLFF.

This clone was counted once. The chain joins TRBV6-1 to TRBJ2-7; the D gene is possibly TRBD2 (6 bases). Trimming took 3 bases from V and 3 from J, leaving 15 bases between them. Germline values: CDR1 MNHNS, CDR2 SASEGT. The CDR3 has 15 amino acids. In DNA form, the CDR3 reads TGTGCCAGCAGTGACGAGCCTAGGAGGGGCTACGAGCAGTACTTC. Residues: CASSDEPRRGYEQYF.

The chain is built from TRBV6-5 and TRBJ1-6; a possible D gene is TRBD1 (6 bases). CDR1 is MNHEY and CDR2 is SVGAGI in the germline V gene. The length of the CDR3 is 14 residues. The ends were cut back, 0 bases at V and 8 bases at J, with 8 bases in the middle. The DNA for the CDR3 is TGTGCCAGCAGTTACTCCCCAGGGGATTCACCCCTCCACTTT. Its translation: CASSYSPGDSPLHF.

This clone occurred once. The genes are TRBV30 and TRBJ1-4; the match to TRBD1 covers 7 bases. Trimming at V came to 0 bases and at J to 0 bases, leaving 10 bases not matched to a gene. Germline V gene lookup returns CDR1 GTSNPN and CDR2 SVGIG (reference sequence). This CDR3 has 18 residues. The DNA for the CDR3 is TGTGCCTGGAGTGTGGGGACAGTGGGGCCAACAACTAATGAAAAACTGTTTTTT. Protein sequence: CAWSVGTVGPTTNEKLFF.

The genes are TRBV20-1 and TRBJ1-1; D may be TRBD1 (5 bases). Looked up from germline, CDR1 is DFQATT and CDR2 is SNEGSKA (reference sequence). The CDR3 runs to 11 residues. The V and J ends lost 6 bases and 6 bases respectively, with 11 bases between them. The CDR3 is CSALDSSEAFF. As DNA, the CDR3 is TGCAGTGCGCTAGACAGTTCTGAAGCTTTCTTT.

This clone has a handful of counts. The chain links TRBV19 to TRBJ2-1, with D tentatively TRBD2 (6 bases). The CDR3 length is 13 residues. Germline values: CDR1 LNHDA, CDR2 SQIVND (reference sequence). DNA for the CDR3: TGTGCATCCCTGGGCGGGACCTACAATGAGCAGTTCTTC. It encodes CASLGGTYNEQFF.

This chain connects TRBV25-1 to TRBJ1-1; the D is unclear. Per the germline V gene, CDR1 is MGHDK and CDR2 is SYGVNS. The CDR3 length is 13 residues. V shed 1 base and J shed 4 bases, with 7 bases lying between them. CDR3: CASSELAGTEAFF. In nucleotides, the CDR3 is TGTGCCAGCAGTGAATTAGCTGGCACTGAAGCTTTCTTT.

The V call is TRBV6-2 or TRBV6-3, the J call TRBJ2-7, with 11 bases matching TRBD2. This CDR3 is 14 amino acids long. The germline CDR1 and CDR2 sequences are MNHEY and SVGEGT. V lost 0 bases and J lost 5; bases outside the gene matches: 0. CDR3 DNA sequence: TGTGCCAGCAGTTACTCGACTAGCGGGGACGAGCAGTACTTC. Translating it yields CASSYSTSGDEQYF.

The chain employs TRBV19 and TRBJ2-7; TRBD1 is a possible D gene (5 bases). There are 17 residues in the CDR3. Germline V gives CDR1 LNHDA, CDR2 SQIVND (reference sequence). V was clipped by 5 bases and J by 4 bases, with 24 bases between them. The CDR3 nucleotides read TGTGCCAGTAGTTTCTCAGGGTATACGGATCCAGGATACGAGCAGTACTTC. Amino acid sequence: CASSFSGYTDPGYEQYF.

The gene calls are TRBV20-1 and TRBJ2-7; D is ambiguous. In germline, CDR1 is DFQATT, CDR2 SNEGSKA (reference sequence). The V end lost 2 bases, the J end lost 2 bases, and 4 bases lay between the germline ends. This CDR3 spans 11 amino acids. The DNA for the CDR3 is TGCAGTGCTAGACGTACCTACGAGCAGTACTTC. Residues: CSARRTYEQYF.

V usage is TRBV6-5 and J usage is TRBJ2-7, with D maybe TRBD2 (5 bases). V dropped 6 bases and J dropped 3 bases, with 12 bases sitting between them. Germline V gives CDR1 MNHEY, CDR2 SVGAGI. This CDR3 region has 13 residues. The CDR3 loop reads CASSPGMNYEQYF. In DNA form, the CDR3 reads TGTGCCAGCAGCCCCGGGATGAACTACGAGCAGTACTTC.

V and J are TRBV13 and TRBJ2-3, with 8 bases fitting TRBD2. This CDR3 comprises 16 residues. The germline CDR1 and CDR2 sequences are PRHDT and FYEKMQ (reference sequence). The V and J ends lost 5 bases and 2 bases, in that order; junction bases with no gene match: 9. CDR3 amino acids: CASSLPGGPNTDTQYF. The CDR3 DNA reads TGTGCCAGCAGCCTTCCGGGAGGGCCCAACACAGATACGCAGTATTTT.

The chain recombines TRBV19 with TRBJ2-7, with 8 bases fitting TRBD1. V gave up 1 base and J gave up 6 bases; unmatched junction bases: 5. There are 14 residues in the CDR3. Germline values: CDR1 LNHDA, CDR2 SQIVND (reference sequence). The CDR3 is CASSIVQGATEQYF. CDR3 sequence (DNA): TGTGCCAGTAGTATAGTGCAGGGGGCGACCGAGCAGTACTTC.

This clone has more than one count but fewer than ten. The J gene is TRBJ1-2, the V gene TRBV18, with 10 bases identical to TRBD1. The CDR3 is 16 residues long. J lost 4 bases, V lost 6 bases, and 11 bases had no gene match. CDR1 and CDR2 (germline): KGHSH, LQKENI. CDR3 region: CASSPGQGMSGYGYTF. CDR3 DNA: TGTGCCAGCTCCCCGGGACAGGGGATGAGTGGCTATGGCTACACCTTC.

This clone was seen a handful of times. The CDR3 region is CASSTRQGAWEQYF. DNA for the CDR3: TGCGCCAGCAGCACCCGACAGGGGGCTTGGGAGCAGTACTTC. The chain links TRBV4-1 to TRBJ2-7, with TRBD1 identical over 10 bases. This CDR3 is built from 14 residues. The trim removed 5 bases at V and 7 bases at J, leaving 8 bases unmatched. CDR1 and CDR2 (germline): MGHRA, YSYEKL.

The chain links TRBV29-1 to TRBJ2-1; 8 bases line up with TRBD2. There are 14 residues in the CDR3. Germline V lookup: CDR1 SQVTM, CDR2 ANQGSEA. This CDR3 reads CSATRSGNGNEQFF. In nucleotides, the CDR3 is TGCAGTGCCACGCGTAGCGGGAACGGGAATGAGCAGTTCTTC.

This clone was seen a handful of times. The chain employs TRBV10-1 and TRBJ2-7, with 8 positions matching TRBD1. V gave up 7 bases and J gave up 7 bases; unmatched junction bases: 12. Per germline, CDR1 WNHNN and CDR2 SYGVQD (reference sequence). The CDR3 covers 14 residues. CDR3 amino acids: CASTGQALRGEQYF. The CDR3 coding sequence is TGCGCCAGCACGGGACAGGCTCTACGTGGGGAGCAGTACTTC.

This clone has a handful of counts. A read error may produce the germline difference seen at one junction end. The CDR3 DNA reads TGTGCCAGCAGCGGAGAGCTGAGGCAGCCATTGTTC. Protein product: CASSGELRQPLF. This chain links TRBV7-9 with TRBJ2-7; the D is unclear. The CDR3 sequence is 12 residues long. Germline assignment: CDR1 SEHNR and CDR2 FQNEAQ (reference sequence). The full variable domain, in which reference TRBV7-9 and TRBJ2-7 provide the parts outside the CDR3, is DTGVSQNPRHKITKRGQNVTFRCDPISEHNRLYWYRQTLGQGPEFLTYFQNEAQLEKSRLLSDRFSAERPKGSFSTLEIQRTEQGDSAMYLCASSGELRQPLFGPGTRLTVT.

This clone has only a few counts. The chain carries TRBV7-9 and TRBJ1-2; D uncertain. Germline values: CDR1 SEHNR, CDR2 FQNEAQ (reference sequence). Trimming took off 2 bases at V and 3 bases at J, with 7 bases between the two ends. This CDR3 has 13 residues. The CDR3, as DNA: TGTGCCAGCAGCTTAAGTAGCGACTATGGCTACACCTTC. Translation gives CASSLSSDYGYTF.

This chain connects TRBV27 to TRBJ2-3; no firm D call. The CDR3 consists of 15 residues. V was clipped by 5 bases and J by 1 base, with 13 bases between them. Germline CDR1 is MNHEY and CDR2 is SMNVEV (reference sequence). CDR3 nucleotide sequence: TGTGCCAGCAGTGATGTGCGCGTGGGCACAGATACGCAGTATTTT. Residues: CASSDVRVGTDTQYF.

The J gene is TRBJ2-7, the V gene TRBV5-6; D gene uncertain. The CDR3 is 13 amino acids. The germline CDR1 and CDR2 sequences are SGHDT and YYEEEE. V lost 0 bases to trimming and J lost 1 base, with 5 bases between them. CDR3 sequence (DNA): TGTGCCAGCAGCTTGGCGGTTTCCTACGAGCAGTACTTC. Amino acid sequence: CASSLAVSYEQYF.

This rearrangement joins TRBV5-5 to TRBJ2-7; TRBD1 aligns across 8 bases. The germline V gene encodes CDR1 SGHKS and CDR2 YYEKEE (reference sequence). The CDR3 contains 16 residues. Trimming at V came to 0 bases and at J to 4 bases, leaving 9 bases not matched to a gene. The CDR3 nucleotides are TGTGCCAGCAGCTTGGTTGGGACAGGAGACATATACGAGCAGTACTTC. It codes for CASSLVGTGDIYEQYF.

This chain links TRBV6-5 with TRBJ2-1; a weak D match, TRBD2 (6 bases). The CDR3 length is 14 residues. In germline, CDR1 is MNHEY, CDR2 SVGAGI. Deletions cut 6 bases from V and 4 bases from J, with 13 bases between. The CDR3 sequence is CASRDRDFYNEQFF. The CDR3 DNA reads TGTGCCAGCAGGGACCGGGACTTTTACAATGAGCAGTTCTTC.

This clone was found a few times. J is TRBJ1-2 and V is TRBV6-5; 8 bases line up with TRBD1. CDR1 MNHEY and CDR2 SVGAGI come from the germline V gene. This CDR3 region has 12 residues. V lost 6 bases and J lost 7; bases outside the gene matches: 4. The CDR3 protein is CASRDRAGGYTF. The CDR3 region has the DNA TGTGCCAGCAGGGACAGGGCCGGTGGCTACACCTTC.

The CDR3 nucleotides are TGTGCCAGCAGTTTTGATCGAGGAATCTATGGCTACACCTTC. Protein: CASSFDRGIYGYTF. J is TRBJ1-2 and V is TRBV28; no definite D call. The V end was cut by 3 bases, the J end by 4 bases, with 12 bases between. This CDR3 is built from 14 residues. CDR1 and CDR2 from the germline V gene are MDHEN and SYDVKM.

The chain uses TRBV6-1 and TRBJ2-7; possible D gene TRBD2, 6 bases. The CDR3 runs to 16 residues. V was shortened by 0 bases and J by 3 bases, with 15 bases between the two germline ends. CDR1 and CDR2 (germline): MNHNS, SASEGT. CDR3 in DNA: TGTGCCAGCAGTGAAGCTTTTACAGCCGGGAGCTACGAGCAGTACTTC. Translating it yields CASSEAFTAGSYEQYF.

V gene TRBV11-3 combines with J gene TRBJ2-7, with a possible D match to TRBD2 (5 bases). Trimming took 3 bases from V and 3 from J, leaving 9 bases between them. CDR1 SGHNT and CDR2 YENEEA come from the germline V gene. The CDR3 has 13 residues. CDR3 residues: CASSLELGYEQYF. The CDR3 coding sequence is TGTGCCAGCAGCTTGGAACTAGGCTACGAGCAGTACTTC.

Here the CDR3 DNA reads TGTGCCAGCAACGTTGAGGGTACCCCCCCCTACGAGCAGTACTTC. Translated: CASNVEGTPPYEQYF. V is TRBV2 and J is TRBJ2-7; tentative D call: TRBD2 (5 bases). Trimming shortened V by 7 bases and J by 2 bases, and 18 bases separated the two germline ends. The germline V gene has CDR1 SNHLY and CDR2 FYNNEI. This CDR3 contains 15 residues.